This TCR beta chain was sequenced in a study of cytomegalovirus exposure and HLA in healthy donors. This clone was seen once. The PCR ran on 60 Vbeta and 13 Jbeta primers. The repertoire was sequenced with immunoSEQ multiplex PCR; TCRdb's copy has only in-frame clones and lacks some. Of about 97,000 clones in the sample, roughly three fifths were seen once. The germline V gene encodes CDR1 SEHNR and CDR2 FQNEAQ (reference sequence). The ends lost 7 bases at V and 2 bases at J; junction bases unmatched: 10. The CDR3 extends over 16 amino acids. What was sequenced was PBMCs. The gene calls are TRBV7-9 and TRBJ2-3; 9 positions match TRBD2. The clonotype comes from a human donor in good health. CDR3 DNA sequence: TGTGCCAGCACCCGCGGGGGCGGGAGGGCCACAGATACGCAGTATTTT. Encoded protein: CASTRGGGRATDTQYF.